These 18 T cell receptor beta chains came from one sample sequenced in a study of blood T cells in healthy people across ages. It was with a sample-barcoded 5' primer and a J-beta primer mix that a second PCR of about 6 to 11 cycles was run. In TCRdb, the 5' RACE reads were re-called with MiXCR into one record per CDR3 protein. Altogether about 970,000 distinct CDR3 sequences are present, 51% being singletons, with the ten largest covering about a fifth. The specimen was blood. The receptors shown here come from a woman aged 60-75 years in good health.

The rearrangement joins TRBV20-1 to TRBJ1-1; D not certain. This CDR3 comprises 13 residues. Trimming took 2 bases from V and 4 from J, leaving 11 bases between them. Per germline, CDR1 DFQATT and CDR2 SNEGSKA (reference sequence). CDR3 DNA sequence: TGCAGTGCTAGAAGAGAAAGGCCCACTGAAGCTTTCTTT. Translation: CSARRERPTEAFF.

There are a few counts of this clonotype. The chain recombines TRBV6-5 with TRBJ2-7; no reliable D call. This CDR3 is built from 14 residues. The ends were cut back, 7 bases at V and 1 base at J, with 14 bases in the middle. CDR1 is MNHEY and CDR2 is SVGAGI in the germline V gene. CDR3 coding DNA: TGTGCCAGCACCCGTGACGAAAAATCCTACGAGCAGTACTTC. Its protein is CASTRDEKSYEQYF.

The CDR3 nucleotides are TGTGCCAGCAGCTTAGAAGTGTTGGGCCTAGCGAAATACGAGCAGTACTTC. Translation: CASSLEVLGLAKYEQYF. The chain combines TRBV7-2 with TRBJ2-7; the D gene is possibly TRBD2 (6 bases). The CDR3 totals 17 residues. Trimming took 1 base from V and 4 from J, leaving 20 bases between them. CDR1 is SGHTA, CDR2 FQGNSA, per germline. The complete variable domain, with remaining parts taken from reference TRBV7-2 and TRBJ2-7, reads GAGVSQSPSNKVTEKGKDVELRCDPISGHTALYWYRQSLGQGLEFLIYFQGNSAPDKSGLPSDRFSAERTGGSVSTLTIQRTQQEDSAVYLCASSLEVLGLAKYEQYFGPGTRLTVT.

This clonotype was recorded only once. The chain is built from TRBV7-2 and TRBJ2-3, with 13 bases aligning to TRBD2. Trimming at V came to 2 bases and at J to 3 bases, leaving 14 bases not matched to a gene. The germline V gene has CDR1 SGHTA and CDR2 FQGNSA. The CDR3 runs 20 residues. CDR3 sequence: CASSLRPPGLAGEKTDTQYF. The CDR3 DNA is TGTGCCAGCAGCTTACGCCCTCCCGGACTAGCGGGAGAGAAGACAGATACGCAGTATTTT.

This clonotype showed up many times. CDR3 coding DNA: TGTGCCAGCAGCGTCGAGGACCATCTGGCCGGGGAGCTGTTTTTT. It is translated as CASSVEDHLAGELFF. The chain carries TRBV9 and TRBJ2-2; the D is unclear. The germline CDR1 and CDR2 sequences are SGDLS and YYNGEE. Trimming cost V 2 bases and J 6 bases, with 14 bases left between them. The CDR3 totals 15 residues.

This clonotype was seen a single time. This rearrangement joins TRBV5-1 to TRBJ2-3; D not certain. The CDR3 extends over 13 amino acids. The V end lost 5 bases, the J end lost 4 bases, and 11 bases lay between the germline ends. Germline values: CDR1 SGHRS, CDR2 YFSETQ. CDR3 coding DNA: TGCGCCAGCAGTCAAATAGCCTCAGATACGCAGTATTTT. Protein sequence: CASSQIASDTQYF.

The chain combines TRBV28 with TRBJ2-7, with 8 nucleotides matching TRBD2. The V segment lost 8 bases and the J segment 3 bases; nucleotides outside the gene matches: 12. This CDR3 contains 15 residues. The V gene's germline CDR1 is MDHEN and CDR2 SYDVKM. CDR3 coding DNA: TGTGCCAGCCTCCCGGGCGGGGGGAGCCACTACGAGCAGTACTTC. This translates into CASLPGGGSHYEQYF.

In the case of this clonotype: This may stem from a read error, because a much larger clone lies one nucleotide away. CDR3 DNA: TGCAGTGCTAGGGGGCAGAGTCACGAGCAGTACTTC. Its protein is CSARGQSHEQYF. The chain recombines TRBV20-1 with TRBJ2-5; TRBD1 is a possible D gene (5 bases). The J call is doubtful: the DNA matches TRBJ2-7 better. The CDR3 consists of 12 residues. Germline CDR1 and CDR2: DFQATT and SNEGSKA (reference sequence).

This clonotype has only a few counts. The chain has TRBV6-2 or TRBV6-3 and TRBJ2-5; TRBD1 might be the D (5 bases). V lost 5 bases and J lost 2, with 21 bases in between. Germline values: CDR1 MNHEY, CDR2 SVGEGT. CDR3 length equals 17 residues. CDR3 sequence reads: CASSRLTKTVHQETQYF. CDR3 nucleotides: TGTGCCAGCAGTCGCCTTACAAAGACAGTGCATCAAGAGACCCAGTACTTC.

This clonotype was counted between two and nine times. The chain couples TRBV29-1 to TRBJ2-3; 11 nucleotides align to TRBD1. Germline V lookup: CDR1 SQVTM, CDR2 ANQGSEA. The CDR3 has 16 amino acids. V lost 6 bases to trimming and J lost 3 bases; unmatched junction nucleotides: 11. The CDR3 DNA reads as TGCAGCGTGGCAAGGGGAGGACAGGGGGCAACAGATACGCAGTATTTT. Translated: CSVARGGQGATDTQYF.

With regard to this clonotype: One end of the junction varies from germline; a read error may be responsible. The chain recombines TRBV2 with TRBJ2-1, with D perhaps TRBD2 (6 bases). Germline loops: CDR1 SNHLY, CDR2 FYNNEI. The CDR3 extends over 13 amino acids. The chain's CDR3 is CAGSAGLINEQFF. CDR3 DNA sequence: TGTGCCGGCAGCGCAGGACTAATCAATGAGCAGTTCTTC.

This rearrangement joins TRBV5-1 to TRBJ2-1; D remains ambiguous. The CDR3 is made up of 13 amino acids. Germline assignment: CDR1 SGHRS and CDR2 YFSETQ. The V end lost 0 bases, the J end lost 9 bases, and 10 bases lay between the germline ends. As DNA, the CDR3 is TGCGCCAGCAGCTTGGGACTGTTCGGTGAGCAGTTCTTC. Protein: CASSLGLFGEQFF. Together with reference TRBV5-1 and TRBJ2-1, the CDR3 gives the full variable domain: KAGVTQTPRYLIKTRGQQVTLSCSPISGHRSVSWYQQTPGQGLQFLFEYFSETQRNKGNFPGRFSGRQFSNSRSEMNVSTLELGDSALYLCASSLGLFGEQFFGPGTRLTVL.

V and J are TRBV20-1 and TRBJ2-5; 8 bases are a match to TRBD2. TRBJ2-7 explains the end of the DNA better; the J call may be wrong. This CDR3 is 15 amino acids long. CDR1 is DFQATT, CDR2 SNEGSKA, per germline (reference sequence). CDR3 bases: TGCAGTGCTAGACTCGGGACTAGTGTTGGGTACGAGCAGTACTTC. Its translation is CSARLGTSVGYEQYF.

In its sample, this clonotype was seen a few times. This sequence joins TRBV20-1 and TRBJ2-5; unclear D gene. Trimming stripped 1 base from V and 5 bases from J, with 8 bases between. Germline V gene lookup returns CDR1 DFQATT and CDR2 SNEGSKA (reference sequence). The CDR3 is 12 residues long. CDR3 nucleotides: TGCAGTGCTAGAGCCTATCCCGAGACCCAGTACTTC. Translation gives CSARAYPETQYF.

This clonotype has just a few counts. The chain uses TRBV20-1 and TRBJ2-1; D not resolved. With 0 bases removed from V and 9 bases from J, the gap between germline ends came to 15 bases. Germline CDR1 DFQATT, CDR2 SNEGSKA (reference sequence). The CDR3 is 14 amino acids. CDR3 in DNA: TGCAGTGCTAGAGAGGTGGGGTTGGCCGGTGAGCAGTTCTTC. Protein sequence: CSAREVGLAGEQFF.

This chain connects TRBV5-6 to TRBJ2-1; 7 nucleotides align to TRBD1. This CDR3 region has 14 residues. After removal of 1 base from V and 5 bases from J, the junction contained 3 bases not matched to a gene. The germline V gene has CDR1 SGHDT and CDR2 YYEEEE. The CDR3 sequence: CASSLPQGNNEQFF. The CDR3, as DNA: TGTGCCAGCAGCTTGCCACAGGGGAACAATGAGCAGTTCTTC.

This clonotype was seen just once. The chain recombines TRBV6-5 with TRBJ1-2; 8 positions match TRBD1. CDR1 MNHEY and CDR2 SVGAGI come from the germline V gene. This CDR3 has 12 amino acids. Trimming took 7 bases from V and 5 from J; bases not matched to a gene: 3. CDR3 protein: CASTTGDYGYTF. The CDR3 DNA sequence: TGTGCCAGCACGACAGGGGATTATGGCTACACCTTC.

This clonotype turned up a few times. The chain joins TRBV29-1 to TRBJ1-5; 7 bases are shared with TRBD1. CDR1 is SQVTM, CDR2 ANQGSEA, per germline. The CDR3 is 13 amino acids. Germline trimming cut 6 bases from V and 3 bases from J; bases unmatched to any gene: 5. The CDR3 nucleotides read TGCAGCGTCGGAGGACAGGACAATCAGCCCCAGCATTTT. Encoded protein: CSVGGQDNQPQHF.